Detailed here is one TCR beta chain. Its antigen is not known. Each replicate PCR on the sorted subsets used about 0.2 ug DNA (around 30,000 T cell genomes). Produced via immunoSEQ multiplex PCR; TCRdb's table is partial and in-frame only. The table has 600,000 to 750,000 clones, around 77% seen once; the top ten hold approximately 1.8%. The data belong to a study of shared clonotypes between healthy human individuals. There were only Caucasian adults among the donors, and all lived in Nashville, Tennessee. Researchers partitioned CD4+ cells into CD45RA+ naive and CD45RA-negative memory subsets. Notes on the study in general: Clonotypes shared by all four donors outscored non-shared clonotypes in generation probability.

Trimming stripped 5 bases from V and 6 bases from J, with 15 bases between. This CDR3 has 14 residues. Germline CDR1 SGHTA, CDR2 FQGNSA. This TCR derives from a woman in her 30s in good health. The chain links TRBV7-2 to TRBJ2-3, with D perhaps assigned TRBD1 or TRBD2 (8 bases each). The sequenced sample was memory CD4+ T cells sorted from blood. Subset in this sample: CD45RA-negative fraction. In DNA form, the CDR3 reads TGTGCCAGCAGCGGACAGGGCGGGAGGGATACGCAGTATTTT. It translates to CASSGQGGRDTQYF. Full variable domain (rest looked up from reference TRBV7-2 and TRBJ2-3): GAGVSQSPSNKVTEKGKDVELRCDPISGHTALYWYRQSLGQGLEFLIYFQGNSAPDKSGLPSDRFSAERTGGSVSTLTIQRTQQEDSAVYLCASSGQGGRDTQYFGPGTRLTVL.